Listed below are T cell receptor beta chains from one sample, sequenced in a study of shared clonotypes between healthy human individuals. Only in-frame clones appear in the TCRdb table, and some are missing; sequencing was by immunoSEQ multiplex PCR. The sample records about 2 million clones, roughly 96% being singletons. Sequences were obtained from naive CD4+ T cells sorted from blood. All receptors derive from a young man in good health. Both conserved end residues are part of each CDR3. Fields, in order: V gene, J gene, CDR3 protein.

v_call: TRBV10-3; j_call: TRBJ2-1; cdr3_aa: CAISARTGGTYNEQFF
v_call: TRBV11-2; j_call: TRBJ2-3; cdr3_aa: CASSLDNPSTDTQYF
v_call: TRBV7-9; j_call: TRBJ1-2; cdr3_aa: CASSLQLDNYGYTF
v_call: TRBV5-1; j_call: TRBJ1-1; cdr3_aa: CASSLGQGGGTEAFF
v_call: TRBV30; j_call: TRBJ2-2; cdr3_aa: CAWSPGRGSAGELFF
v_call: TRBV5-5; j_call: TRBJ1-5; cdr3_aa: CASSLGLGLTYSNQPQHF
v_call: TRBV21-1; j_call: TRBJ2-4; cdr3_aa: CASSKVSGGAKNIQYF
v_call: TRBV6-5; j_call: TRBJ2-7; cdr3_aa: CASSYKGPPLGEQYF
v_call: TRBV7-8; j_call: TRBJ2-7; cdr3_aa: CASSLEAGSYEQYF
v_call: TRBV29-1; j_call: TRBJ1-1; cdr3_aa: CSVEGGTANTEAFF
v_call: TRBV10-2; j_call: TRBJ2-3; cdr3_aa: CASSRFPGLTDTQYF
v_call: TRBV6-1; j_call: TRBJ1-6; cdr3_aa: CASSDGSYNSPLHF
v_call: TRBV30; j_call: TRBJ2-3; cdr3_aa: CAWSVSSDTQYF
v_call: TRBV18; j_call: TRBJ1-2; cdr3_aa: CASSRLGGDYTF
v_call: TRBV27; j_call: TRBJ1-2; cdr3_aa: CASSSVANYGYTF
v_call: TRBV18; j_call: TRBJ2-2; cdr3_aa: CASSFSRGTGELFF
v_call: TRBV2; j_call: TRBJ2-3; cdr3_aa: CASGGQGTTDTQYF
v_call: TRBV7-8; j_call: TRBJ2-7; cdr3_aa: CASSEHGEQYF
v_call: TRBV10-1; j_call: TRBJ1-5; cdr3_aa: CASSERGQGPSNQPQHF
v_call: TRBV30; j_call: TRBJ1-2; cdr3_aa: CAWNPGPNGYTF
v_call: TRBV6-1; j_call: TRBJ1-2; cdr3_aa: CASSEAGRGIYGYTF
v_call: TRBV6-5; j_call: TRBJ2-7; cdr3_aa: CASSRRDGYEQYF
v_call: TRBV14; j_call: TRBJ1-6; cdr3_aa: CASSLGRSPLHF
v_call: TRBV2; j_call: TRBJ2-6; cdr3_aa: CASGGPSGANVLTF
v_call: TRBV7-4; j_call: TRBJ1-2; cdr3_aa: CASSFNSRTDGYTF
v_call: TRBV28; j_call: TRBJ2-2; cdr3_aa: CASSLRRGTNTGELFF
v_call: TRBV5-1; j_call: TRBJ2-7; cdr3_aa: CASSLWTGGNYEQYF
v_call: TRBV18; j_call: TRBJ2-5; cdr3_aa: CASSPPGVKGTQYF
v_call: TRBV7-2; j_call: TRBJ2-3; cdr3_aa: CASSLRSGGSDTQYF
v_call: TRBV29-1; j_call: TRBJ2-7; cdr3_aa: CSVEGEFRSREQYF
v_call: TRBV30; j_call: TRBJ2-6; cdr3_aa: CAWATGTNVLTF
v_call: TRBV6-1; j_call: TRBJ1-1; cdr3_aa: CASRDGPMNTEAFF
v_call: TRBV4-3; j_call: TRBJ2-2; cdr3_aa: CASSQEVLGTSPTGELFF
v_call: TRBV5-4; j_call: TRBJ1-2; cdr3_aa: CASSLEAGRYGYTF
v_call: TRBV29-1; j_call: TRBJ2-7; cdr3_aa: CSVDRDSYPYEQYF
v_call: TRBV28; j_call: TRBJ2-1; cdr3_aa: CASIGEGQFF
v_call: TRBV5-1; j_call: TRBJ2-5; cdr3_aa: CASSSGRLQETQYF
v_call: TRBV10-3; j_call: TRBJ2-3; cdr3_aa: CAISEGQGLGHATDTQYF
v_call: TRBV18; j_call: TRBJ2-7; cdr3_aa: CASSNRDPTAYEQYF
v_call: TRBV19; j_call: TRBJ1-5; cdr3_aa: CASSILGTPQHF
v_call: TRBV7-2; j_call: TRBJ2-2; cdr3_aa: CASSQGGQGSSGELFF
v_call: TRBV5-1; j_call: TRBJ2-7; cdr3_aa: CASSSRRGGSYEQYF
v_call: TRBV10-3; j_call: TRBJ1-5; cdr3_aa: CAISESGKEPQHF
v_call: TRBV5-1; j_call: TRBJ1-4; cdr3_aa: CASSLGGKLFF
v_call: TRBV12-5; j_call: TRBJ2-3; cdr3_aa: CASGPGLAGTDTQYF
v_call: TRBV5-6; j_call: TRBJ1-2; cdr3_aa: CASSLATGRSYGYTF
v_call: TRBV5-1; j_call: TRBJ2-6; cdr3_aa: CASSLEGSGANVLTF
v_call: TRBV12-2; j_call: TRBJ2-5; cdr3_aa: CASRLGTGRETQYF